One sample yielded the 12 T cell receptor beta chains listed below, sequenced in a study of blood T cell repertoires in COVID-19. Sequencing used immunoSEQ multiplex PCR; TCRdb keeps in-frame clones, though not all of them. The profile shows under 130,000 clones, roughly four fifths of them singletons. Sequenced sample: peripheral blood. Source of these receptors: a man aged 65 to 79 with active or convalescent COVID-19.

The chain joins TRBV24-1 to TRBJ2-1; TRBD2 might be the D (5 bases). The CDR3 is 15 amino acids. Germline CDR1 KGHDR, CDR2 SFDVKD. V lost 6 bases and J lost 9, with 20 bases in between. In DNA, the CDR3 is TGTGCCACCAGTACTTCGTCGAGCCTGGCGGGTGAGCAGTTCTTC. This translates into CATSTSSSLAGEQFF.

DNA for the CDR3: TGTGCCAGCAGCGTAGAGGCCCAGGTCGGTGAGCAGTTCTTC. Encoded protein: CASSVEAQVGEQFF. V gene TRBV9 combines with J gene TRBJ2-1; no clear D. The CDR3 extends over 14 amino acids. Trimming stripped 0 bases from V and 9 bases from J, with 13 bases between. The germline gives CDR1 SGDLS, CDR2 YYNGEE.

CDR3 protein: CASSLATGYEQYF. The CDR3 nucleotides read TGCGCCAGCAGCTTGGCGACAGGGTACGAGCAGTACTTC. The chain uses TRBV5-1 and TRBJ2-7, with TRBD1 identical over 7 bases. Germline CDR1 and CDR2: SGHRS and YFSETQ. The CDR3 runs 13 residues. The V segment lost 0 bases and the J segment 4 bases; nucleotides outside the gene matches: 1.

The chain is built from TRBV6-5 and TRBJ2-1; maybe TRBD2 (6 bases). The CDR3 has 15 amino acids. Deletions cut 5 bases from V and 10 bases from J, with 21 bases between. Germline V gives CDR1 MNHEY, CDR2 SVGAGI. As DNA, the CDR3 is TGTGCCAGCAGTATGTCTTCCGCCCGTGGGGGGGAGCAGTTCTTC. This encodes CASSMSSARGGEQFF.

The chain has TRBV6-5 and TRBJ1-1; perhaps TRBD1 as D (5 bases). V was cut by 5 bases and J by 5 bases, with 12 bases left in between. Looked up from germline, CDR1 is MNHEY and CDR2 is SVGAGI. The CDR3 is 13 residues long. The CDR3 DNA is TGTGCCAGCAGTCCCCCCCAGGGAACTGAAGCTTTCTTT. The encoded protein is CASSPPQGTEAFF.

The chain recombines TRBV27 with TRBJ1-2, with TRBD1 matching over 8 bases. With 5 bases clipped from V and 4 bases from J, the junction kept 6 bases outside the gene matches. Germline lookup yields CDR1 MNHEY and CDR2 SMNVEV (reference sequence). This CDR3 has 14 amino acids. The CDR3 DNA reads TGTGCCAGCAGTAAGGACAGGGTGGGCTATGGCTACACCTTC. Translated: CASSKDRVGYGYTF.

In its sample, this clone was seen once. The chain carries TRBV15 and TRBJ2-1; 10 bases map to TRBD2. CDR1 is LNHNV and CDR2 is YYDKDF in the germline V gene (reference sequence). The CDR3 consists of 15 residues. With 3 bases clipped from V and 4 bases from J, the junction kept 3 bases outside the gene matches. The CDR3 nucleotides read TGTGCCACCAGCAGTGGACTAGCGGAGTACAATGAGCAGTTCTTC. Translated, it gives CATSSGLAEYNEQFF.

The V and J genes are TRBV27 and TRBJ1-1, with D tentatively TRBD1 (6 bases). This CDR3 contains 14 residues. Deletions cut 7 bases from V and 2 bases from J, with 14 bases between. Germline values: CDR1 MNHEY, CDR2 SMNVEV (reference sequence). The chain's CDR3 is CASTTDRYNTEAFF. DNA of the CDR3: TGTGCCAGCACCACTGACAGGTATAACACTGAAGCTTTCTTT.

A word on this clone: This specimen includes other DNA sequences encoding the same CDR3. This chain uses TRBV7-9 with TRBJ1-1, with a possible D match to TRBD1 (5 bases). V was shortened by 2 bases and J by 4 bases, with 8 bases between the two germline ends. From germline, CDR1 is SEHNR and CDR2 FQNEAQ (reference sequence). There are 13 residues in the CDR3. CDR3 sequence: CASSLQGGTEAFF. The CDR3 DNA sequence: TGTGCCAGCAGCTTACAGGGAGGCACTGAAGCTTTCTTT.

The chain couples TRBV5-1 to TRBJ1-1; the D is unclear. The CDR3 is 14 residues long. Per the germline V gene, CDR1 is SGHRS and CDR2 is YFSETQ. Trimming took off 0 bases at V and 8 bases at J, with 14 bases between the two ends. This CDR3 reads CASSLGSAADEAFF. The DNA of the CDR3 is TGCGCCAGCAGCTTGGGCTCGGCGGCTGACGAAGCTTTCTTT.

In nucleotides, the CDR3 is TGTGCCAGCAGCTTAGGGCAGGGCGGCTACGAGCAGTACTTC. This gives the protein CASSLGQGGYEQYF. This chain connects TRBV7-2 to TRBJ2-7; tentative D call: TRBD1 (5 bases). The CDR3 is made up of 14 amino acids. Trimming took 1 base from V and 3 from J, leaving 10 bases between them. Germline V gene lookup returns CDR1 SGHTA and CDR2 FQGNSA.

This rearrangement joins TRBV9 to TRBJ2-2; 11 bases map to TRBD2. Germline V gene sequence: CDR1 SGDLS, CDR2 YYNGEE. J was trimmed by 2 bases and V by 3 bases; bases with no gene match: 3. This CDR3 comprises 16 residues. CDR3 nucleotides: TGTGCCAGCAGCGGGAGACTAGCGGGAAACACCGGGGAGCTGTTTTTT. Its translation: CASSGRLAGNTGELFF.